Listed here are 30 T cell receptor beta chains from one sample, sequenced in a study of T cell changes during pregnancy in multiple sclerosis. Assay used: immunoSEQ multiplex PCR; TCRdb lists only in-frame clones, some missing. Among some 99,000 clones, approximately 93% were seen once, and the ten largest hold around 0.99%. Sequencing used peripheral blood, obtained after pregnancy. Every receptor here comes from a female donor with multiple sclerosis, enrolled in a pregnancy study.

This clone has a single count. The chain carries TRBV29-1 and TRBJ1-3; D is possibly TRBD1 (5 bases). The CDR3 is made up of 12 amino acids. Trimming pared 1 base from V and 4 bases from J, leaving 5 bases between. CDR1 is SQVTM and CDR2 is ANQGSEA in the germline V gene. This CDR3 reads CSVEGQGNTIYF. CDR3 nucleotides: TGCAGCGTTGAAGGACAGGGAAACACCATATATTTT.

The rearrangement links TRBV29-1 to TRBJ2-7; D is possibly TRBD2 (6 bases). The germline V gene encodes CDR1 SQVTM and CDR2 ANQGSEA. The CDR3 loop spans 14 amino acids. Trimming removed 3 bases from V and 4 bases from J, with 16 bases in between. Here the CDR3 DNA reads TGCAGCGTTGAGGGGGACGGACTAAATTACGAGCAGTACTTC. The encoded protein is CSVEGDGLNYEQYF.

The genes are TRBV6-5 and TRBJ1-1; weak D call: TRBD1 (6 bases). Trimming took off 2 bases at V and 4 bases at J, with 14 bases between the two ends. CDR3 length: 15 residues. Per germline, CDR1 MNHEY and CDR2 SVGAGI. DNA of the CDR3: TGTGCCAGCAGTTACCGTACAGGGCTTGGCACTGAAGCTTTCTTT. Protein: CASSYRTGLGTEAFF.

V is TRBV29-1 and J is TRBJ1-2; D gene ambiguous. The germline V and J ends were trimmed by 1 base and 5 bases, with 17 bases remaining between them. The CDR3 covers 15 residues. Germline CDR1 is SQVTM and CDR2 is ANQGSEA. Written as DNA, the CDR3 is TGCAGCGTTGAAGCCTGGCCCCGTACGCGGTATGGCTACACCTTC. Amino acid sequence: CSVEAWPRTRYGYTF.

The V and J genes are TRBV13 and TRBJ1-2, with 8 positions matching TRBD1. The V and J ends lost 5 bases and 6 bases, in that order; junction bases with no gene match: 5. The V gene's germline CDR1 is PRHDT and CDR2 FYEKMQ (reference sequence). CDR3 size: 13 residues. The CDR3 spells CASSQQGVHGYTF. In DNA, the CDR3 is TGTGCCAGCAGCCAACAGGGGGTGCATGGCTACACCTTC.

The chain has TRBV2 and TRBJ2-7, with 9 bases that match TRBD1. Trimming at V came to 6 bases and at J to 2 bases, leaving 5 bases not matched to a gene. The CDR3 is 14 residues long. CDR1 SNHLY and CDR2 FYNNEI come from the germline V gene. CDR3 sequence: CASSRQGVTYEQYF. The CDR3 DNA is TGTGCCAGCAGCCGACAGGGGGTAACCTACGAGCAGTACTTC.

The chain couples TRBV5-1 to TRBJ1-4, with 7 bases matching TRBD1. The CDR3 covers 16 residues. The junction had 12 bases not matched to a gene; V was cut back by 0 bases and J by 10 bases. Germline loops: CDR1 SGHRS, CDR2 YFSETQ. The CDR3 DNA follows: TGCGCCAGCAGCTTGGTGGGCCGGGACAGCGGGGGAAAACTGTTTTTT. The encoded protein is CASSLVGRDSGGKLFF.

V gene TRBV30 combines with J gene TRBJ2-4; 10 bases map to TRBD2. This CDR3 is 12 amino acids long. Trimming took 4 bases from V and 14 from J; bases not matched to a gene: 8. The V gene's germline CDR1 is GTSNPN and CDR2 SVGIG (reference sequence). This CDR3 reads CAWKGSGGYEYF. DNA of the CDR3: TGTGCCTGGAAAGGTAGCGGGGGGTATGAGTACTTC.

As DNA, the CDR3 is TGTGCCAGCAGTTTATTTCGACCGAGACAGGTACATAATGAAAAACTGTTTTTT. It codes for CASSLFRPRQVHNEKLFF. The rearrangement joins TRBV28 to TRBJ1-4; possible D gene TRBD1, 6 bases. Trimming took off 1 base at V and 4 bases at J, with 19 bases between the two ends. Germline V gene sequence: CDR1 MDHEN, CDR2 SYDVKM. The CDR3 covers 18 residues. Based on the CDR3 plus reference TRBV28 and TRBJ1-4, the full variable domain is DVKVTQSSRYLVKRTGEKVFLECVQDMDHENMFWYRQDPGLGLRLIYFSYDVKMKEKGDIPEGYSVSREKKERFSLILESASTNQTSMYLCASSLFRPRQVHNEKLFFGSGTQLSVL.

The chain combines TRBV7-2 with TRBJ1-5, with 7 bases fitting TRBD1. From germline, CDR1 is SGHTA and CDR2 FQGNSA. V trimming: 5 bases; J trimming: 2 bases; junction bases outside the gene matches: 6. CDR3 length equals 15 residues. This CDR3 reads CASSRDSGGNQPQHF. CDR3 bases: TGTGCCAGCAGCCGGGACAGCGGAGGCAATCAGCCCCAGCATTTT. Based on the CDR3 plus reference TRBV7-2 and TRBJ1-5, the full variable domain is GAGVSQSPSNKVTEKGKDVELRCDPISGHTALYWYRQSLGQGLEFLIYFQGNSAPDKSGLPSDRFSAERTGGSVSTLTIQRTQQEDSAVYLCASSRDSGGNQPQHFGDGTRLSIL.

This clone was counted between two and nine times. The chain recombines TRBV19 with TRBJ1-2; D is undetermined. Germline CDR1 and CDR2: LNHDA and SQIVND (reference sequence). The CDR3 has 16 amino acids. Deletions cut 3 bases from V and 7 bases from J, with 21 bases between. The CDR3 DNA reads TGTGCCAGTAGTATCGGGAGGCACAGCGGGCGTGGTGGCTACACCTTC. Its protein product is CASSIGRHSGRGGYTF.

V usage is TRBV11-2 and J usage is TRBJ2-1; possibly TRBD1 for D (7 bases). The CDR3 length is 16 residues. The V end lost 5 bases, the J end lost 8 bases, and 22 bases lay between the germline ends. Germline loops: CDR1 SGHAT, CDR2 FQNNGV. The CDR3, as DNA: TGTGCCAGCAGCCCCTCCTCCCGCCCCAGGGGGGATGAGCAGTTCTTC. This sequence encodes CASSPSSRPRGDEQFF.

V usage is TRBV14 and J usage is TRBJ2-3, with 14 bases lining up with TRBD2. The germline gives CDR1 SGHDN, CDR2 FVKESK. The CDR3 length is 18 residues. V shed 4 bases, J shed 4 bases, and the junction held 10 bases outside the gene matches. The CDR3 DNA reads TGTGCCAGCAGCCGGCGACATAGACTAGCGGGAGGGGCAGATACGCAGTATTTT. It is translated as CASSRRHRLAGGADTQYF.

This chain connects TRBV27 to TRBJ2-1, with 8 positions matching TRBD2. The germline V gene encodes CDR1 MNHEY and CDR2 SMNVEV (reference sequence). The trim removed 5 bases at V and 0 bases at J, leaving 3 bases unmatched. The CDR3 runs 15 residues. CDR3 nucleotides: TGTGCCAGCAGTCATAGCGGGACCTCCTACAATGAGCAGTTCTTC. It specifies CASSHSGTSYNEQFF.

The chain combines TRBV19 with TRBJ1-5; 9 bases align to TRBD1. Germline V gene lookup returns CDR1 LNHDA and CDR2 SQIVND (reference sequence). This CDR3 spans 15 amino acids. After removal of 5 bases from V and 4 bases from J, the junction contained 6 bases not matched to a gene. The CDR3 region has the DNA TGTGCCAGTAGTCCCCTCGGGACAGGGAATCAGCCCCAGCATTTT. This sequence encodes CASSPLGTGNQPQHF. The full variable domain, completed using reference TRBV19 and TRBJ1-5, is DGGITQSPKYLFRKEGQNVTLSCEQNLNHDAMYWYRQDPGQGLRLIYYSQIVNDFQKGDIAEGYSVSREKKESFPLTVTSAQKNPTAFYLCASSPLGTGNQPQHFGDGTRLSIL.

The chain's CDR3 is CATHAGTGELAKNIQYF. The CDR3 nucleotides are TGTGCCACCCACGCCGGGACAGGTGAACTAGCCAAAAACATTCAGTACTTC. The chain recombines TRBV2 with TRBJ2-4; TRBD1 aligns across 8 bases. J gave up 0 bases and V 10 bases, and 14 bases lay outside the gene matches. The CDR3 spans 17 residues. Germline loops: CDR1 SNHLY, CDR2 FYNNEI.

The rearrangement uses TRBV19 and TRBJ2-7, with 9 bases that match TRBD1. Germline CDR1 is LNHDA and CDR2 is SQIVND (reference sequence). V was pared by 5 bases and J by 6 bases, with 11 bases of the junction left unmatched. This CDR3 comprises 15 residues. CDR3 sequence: CASSRQGVSLVEQYF. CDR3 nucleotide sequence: TGTGCCAGTAGTCGACAGGGGGTATCCCTAGTCGAGCAGTACTTC. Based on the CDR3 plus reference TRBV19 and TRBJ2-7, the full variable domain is DGGITQSPKYLFRKEGQNVTLSCEQNLNHDAMYWYRQDPGQGLRLIYYSQIVNDFQKGDIAEGYSVSREKKESFPLTVTSAQKNPTAFYLCASSRQGVSLVEQYFGPGTRLTVT.

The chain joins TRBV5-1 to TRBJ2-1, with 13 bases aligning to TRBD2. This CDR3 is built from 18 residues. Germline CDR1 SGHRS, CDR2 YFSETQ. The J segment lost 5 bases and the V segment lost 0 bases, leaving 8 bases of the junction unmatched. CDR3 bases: TGCGCCAGCAGCTTGGGGACTAGCGGGAGAAATAGACACAATGAGCAGTTCTTC. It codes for CASSLGTSGRNRHNEQFF.

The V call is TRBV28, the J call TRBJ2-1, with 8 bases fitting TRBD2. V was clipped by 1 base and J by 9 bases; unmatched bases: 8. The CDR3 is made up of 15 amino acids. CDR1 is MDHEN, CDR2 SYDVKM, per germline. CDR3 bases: TGTGCCAGCAGTTTATACCTAGCGGGCAGCATTGAGCAGTTCTTC. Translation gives CASSLYLAGSIEQFF.

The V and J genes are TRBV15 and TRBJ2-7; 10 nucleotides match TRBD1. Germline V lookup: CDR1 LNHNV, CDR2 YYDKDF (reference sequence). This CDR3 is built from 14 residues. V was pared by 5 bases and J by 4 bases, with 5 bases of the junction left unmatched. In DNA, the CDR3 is TGTGCCACCAGCCGGGACAGGGGTCGGTACGAGCAGTACTTC. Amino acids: CATSRDRGRYEQYF.

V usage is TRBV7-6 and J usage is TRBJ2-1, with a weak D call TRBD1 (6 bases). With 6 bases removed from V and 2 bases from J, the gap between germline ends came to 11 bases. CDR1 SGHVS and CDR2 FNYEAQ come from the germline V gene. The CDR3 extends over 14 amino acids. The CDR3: CASSRTGTYNEQFF. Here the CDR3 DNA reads TGTGCCAGCAGTCGCACAGGGACCTACAATGAGCAGTTCTTC. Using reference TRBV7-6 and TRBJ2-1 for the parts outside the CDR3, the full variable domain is GAGVSQSPRYKVTKRGQDVALRCDPISGHVSLYWYRQALGQGPEFLTYFNYEAQQDKSGLPNDRFSAERPEGSISTLTIQRTEQRDSAMYRCASSRTGTYNEQFFGPGTRLTVL.

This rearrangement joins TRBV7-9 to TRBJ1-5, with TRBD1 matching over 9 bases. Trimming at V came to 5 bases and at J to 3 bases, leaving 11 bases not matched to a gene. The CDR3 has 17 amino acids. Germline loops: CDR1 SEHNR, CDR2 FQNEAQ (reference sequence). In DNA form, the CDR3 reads TGTGCCAGCAGCATTTCTACGGGGACAGGGACCAATCAGCCCCAGCATTTT. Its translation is CASSISTGTGTNQPQHF.

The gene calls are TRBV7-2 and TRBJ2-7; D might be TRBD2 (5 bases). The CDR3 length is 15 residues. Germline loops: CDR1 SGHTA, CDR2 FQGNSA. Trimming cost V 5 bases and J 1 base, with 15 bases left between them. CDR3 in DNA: TGTGCCAGCAGCCAAGACTACGAACGTTCCTACGAGCAGTACTTC. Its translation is CASSQDYERSYEQYF.

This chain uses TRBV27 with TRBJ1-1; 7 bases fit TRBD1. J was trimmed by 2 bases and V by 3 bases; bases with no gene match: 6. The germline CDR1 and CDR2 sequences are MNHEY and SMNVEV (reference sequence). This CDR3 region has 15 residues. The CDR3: CASSLLGGGNTEAFF. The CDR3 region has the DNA TGTGCCAGCAGTTTGCTAGGGGGCGGAAACACTGAAGCTTTCTTT.

CDR3 protein: CSGQGAGELFF. The DNA for the CDR3 is TGCAGTGGTCAGGGGGCCGGGGAGCTGTTTTTT. V usage is TRBV20-1 and J usage is TRBJ2-2, with 7 positions matching TRBD1. Germline V lookup: CDR1 DFQATT, CDR2 SNEGSKA (reference sequence). The ends lost 7 bases at V and 6 bases at J; junction bases unmatched: 2. The CDR3 consists of 11 residues.

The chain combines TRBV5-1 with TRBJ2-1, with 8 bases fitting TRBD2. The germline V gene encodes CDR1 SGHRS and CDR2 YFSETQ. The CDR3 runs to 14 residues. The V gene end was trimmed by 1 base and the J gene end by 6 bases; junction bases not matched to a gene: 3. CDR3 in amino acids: CASSLSLAGNEQFF. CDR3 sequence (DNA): TGCGCCAGCAGCTTGAGTCTAGCGGGCAATGAGCAGTTCTTC.

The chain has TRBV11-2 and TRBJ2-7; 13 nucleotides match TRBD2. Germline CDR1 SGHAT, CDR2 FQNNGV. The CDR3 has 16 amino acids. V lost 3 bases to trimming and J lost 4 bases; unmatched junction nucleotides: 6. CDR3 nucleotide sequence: TGTGCCAGCAGCTTCCCCGGACTAGCGGGAGTATACGAGCAGTACTTC. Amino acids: CASSFPGLAGVYEQYF.

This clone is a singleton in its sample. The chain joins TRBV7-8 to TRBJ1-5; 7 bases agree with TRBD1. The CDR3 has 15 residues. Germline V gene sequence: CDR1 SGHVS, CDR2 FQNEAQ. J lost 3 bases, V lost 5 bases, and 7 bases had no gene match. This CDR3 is CASSLTGQHNQPQHF. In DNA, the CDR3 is TGTGCCAGCAGCCTCACGGGACAGCACAATCAGCCCCAGCATTTT.

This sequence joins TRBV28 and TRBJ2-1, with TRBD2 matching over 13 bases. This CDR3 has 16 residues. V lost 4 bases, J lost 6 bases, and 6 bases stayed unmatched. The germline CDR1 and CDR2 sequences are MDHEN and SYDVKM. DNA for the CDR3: TGTGCCAGCAGTTCCTGGACTAGCGGGAGTGTCAATGAGCAGTTCTTC. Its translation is CASSSWTSGSVNEQFF.

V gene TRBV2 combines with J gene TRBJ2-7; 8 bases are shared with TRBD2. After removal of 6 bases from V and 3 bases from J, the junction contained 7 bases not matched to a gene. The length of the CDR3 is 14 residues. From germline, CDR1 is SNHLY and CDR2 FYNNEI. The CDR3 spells CASSLAGTYYEQYF. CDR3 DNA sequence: TGTGCCAGCAGCTTAGCGGGAACTTACTACGAGCAGTACTTC.